This section outlines one T cell receptor beta chain sequence together with its context. The data originate from a study of early T cells in non-severe SARS-CoV-2 infection. One entry per CDR3 protein, called by TCRdb with MiXCR from the 5' RACE reads. The data contain around 80,000 distinct CDR3 sequences, roughly 10% of them seen just once; the ten biggest clones take up around 8%. The specimen was whole blood, collected at baseline. The TCR sequence derives from an adult who was a healthcare worker with PCR-confirmed SARS-CoV-2 infection or an uninfected control (not recorded which).

CDR3 in DNA: TGTGCCAGCAGGCTTACACACCAAGAGACCCAGTACTTC. This encodes CASRLTHQETQYF. The rearrangement uses TRBV4-2 and TRBJ2-5; D remains unclear. CDR3 length: 13 residues. Germline-derived CDR1 and CDR2 are LGHNA and YNFKEQ. V lost 6 bases, J lost 0 bases, and 8 bases lay in between.